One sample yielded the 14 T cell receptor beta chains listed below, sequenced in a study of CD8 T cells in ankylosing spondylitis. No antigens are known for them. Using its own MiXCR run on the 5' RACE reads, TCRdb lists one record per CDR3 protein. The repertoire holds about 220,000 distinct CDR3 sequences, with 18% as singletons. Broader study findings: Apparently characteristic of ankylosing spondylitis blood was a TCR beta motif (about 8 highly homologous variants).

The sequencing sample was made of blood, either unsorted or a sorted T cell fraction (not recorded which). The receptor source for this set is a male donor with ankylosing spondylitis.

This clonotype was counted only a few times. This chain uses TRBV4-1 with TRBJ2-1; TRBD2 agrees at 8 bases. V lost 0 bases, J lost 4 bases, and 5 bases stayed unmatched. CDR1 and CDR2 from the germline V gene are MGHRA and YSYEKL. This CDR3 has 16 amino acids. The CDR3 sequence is CASSQDVERGYNEQFF. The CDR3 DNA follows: TGCGCCAGCAGCCAAGATGTGGAGCGGGGGTACAATGAGCAGTTCTTC.

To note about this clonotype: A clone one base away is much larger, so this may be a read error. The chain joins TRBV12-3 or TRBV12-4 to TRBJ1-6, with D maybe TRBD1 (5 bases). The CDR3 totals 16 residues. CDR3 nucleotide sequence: TGTGTCAGCAGCGAGACAGCCGTAGACTATAATTCACCCCTCCACTTT. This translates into CVSSETAVDYNSPLHF.

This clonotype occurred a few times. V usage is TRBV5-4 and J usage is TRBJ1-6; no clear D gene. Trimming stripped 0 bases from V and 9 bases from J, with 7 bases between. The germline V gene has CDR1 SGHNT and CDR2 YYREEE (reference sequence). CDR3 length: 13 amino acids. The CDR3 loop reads CASSLAPGSPLHF. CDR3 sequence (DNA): TGTGCCAGCAGCTTGGCCCCTGGTTCACCCCTCCACTTT.

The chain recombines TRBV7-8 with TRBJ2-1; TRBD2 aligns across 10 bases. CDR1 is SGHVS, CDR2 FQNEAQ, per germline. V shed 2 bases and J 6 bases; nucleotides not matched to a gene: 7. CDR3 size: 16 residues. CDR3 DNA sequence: TGTGCCAGCAGCTTATGGCTAGCGGGAGATTCCAATGAGCAGTTCTTC. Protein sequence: CASSLWLAGDSNEQFF.

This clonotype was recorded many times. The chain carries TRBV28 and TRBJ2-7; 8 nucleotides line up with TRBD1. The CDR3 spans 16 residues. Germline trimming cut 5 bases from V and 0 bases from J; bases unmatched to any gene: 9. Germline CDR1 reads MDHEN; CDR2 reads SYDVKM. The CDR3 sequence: CASSTTGGPFSYEQYF. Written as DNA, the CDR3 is TGTGCCAGCAGTACTACAGGGGGGCCTTTCTCCTACGAGCAGTACTTC.

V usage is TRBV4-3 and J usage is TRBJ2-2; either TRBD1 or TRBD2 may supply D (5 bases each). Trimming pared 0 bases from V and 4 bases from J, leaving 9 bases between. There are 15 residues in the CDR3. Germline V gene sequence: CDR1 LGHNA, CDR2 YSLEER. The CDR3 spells CASSQDTRGTGELFF. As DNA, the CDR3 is TGCGCCAGCAGCCAAGATACGAGGGGCACCGGGGAGCTGTTTTTT.

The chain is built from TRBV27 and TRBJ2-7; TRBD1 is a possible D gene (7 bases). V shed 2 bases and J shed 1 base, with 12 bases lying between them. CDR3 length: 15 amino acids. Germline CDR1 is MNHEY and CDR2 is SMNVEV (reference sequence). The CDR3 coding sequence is TGTGCCAGCAGTTTAGCGGGACAGATTTCCTACGAGCAGTACTTC. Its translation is CASSLAGQISYEQYF.

Here the CDR3 DNA reads TGCGCCAGCAGGCCCGTAGGGGACCCCACTGAAGCTTTCTTT. Residues: CASRPVGDPTEAFF. The chain carries TRBV5-1 and TRBJ1-1; tentatively, D is TRBD1 (5 bases). Germline assignment: CDR1 SGHRS and CDR2 YFSETQ. Trimming pared 5 bases from V and 4 bases from J, leaving 15 bases between. This CDR3 comprises 14 residues.

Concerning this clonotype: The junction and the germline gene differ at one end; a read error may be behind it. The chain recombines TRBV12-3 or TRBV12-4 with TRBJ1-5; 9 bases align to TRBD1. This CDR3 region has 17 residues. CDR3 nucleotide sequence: TGTACCAGCAGTTTAGGAGGTATGGGGACAGGGTATCAGCCCCAGCATTTT. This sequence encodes CTSSLGGMGTGYQPQHF.

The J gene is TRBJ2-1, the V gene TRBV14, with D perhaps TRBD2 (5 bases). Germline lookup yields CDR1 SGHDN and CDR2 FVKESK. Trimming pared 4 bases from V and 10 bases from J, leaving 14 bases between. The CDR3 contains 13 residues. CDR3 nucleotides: TGTGCCAGCAGCCTGGGCGGGCCCGGCGAGCAGTTCTTC. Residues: CASSLGGPGEQFF. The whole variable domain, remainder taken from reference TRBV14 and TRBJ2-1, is EAGVTQFPSHSVIEKGQTVTLRCDPISGHDNLYWYRRVMGKEIKFLLHFVKESKQDESGMPNNRFLAERTGGTYSTLKVQPAELEDSGVYFCASSLGGPGEQFFGPGTRLTVL.

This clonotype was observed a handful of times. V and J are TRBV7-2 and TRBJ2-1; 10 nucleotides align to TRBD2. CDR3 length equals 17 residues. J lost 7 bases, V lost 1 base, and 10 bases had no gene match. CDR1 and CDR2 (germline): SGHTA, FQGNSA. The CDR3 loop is CASSLVTSGDPRNEQFF. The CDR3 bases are TGTGCCAGCAGCTTAGTAACTAGCGGGGACCCTCGGAATGAGCAGTTCTTC. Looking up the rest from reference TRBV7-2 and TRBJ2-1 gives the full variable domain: GAGVSQSPSNKVTEKGKDVELRCDPISGHTALYWYRQSLGQGLEFLIYFQGNSAPDKSGLPSDRFSAERTGGSVSTLTIQRTQQEDSAVYLCASSLVTSGDPRNEQFFGPGTRLTVL.

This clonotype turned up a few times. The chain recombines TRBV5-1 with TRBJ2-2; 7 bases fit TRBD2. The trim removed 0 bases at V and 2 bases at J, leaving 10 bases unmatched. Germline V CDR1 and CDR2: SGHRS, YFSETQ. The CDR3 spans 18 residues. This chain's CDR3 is CASSLAWGGARNTGELFF. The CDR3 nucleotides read TGCGCCAGCAGCTTGGCCTGGGGAGGGGCCCGTAACACCGGGGAGCTGTTTTTT.

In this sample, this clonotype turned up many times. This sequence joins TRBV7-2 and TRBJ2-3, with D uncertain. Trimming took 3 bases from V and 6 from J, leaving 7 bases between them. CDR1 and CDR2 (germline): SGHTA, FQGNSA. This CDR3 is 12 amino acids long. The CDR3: CASSFLVDTQYF. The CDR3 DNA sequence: TGTGCCAGCAGCTTCTTAGTTGATACGCAGTATTTT.

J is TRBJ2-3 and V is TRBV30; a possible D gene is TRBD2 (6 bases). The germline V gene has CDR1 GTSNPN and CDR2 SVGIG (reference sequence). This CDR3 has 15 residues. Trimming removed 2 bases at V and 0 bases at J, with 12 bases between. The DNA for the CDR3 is TGTGCCTGGAGTTTACGGACTACTAGCACAGATACGCAGTATTTT. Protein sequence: CAWSLRTTSTDTQYF. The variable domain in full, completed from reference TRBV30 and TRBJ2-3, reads SQTIHQWPATLVQPVGSPLSLECTVEGTSNPNLYWYRQAAGRGLQLLFYSVGIGQISSEVPQNLSASRPQDRQFILSSKKLLLSDSGFYLCAWSLRTTSTDTQYFGPGTRLTVL.